These T cell receptor beta chains were read from a single sample in a study of blood T cells in healthy people across ages. From the 5' RACE reads, TCRdb called clonotypes with MiXCR, one entry per CDR3 protein. The sample consists of 700,000 or so distinct CDR3 sequences, around 41% of them appearing once. The sample was blood. The receptors shown here come from an elderly man in good health. CDR3s include the opening cysteine and the closing phenylalanine or tryptophan. Each record gives: clone size, V gene, D gene, CDR3 length, J gene, CDR3 protein, CDR3 DNA. The D gene is left open where the match is weak. Rows may omit the clone size; those that give it use once, few, many or a size class.

size: .
V: TRBV7-9
D: .
length: 14
J: TRBJ2-1
CDR3: CASSSGGIGSEQFF
DNA: TGTGCCAGCAGCTCCGGGGGCATCGGTAGTGAGCAGTTCTTC

size: few
V: TRBV29-1
D: .
length: 14
J: TRBJ2-4
CDR3: CSVVIVRTKNIQYF
DNA: TGCAGCGTTGTAATCGTGAGAACCAAAAACATTCAGTACTTC

size: many
V: TRBV29-1
D: .
length: 13
J: TRBJ2-7
CDR3: CSAAFSGPYEQYF
DNA: TGCAGCGCCGCCTTTAGCGGTCCCTACGAGCAGTACTTC

size: .
V: TRBV12-5
D: .
length: 17
J: TRBJ2-3
CDR3: CASGLTEAGTSTDTQYF
DNA: TGTGCTAGTGGTTTGACCGAAGCGGGGACAAGCACAGATACGCAGTATTTT

size: .
V: TRBV4-2
D: .
length: 17
J: TRBJ1-6
CDR3: CASSQDWRTEDHSPLHF
DNA: TGTGCCAGCAGCCAAGATTGGAGGACTGAGGATCATTCACCCCTCCACTTT

size: few
V: TRBV20-1
D: TRBD1
length: 15
J: TRBJ1-6
CDR3: CSAREDRGYNSPLHF
DNA: TGCAGTGCTAGGGAAGACAGGGGCTATAATTCACCCCTCCACTTT

size: few
V: TRBV20-1
D: .
length: 12
J: TRBJ1-2
CDR3: CSAMQGYYGYTF
DNA: TGCAGTGCTATGCAGGGGTACTATGGCTACACCTTC

size: .
V: TRBV18
D: TRBD1
length: 14
J: TRBJ2-5
CDR3: CASSGDRASGTQYF
DNA: TGTGCCAGCTCAGGGGACAGGGCAAGTGGGACCCAGTACTTC

size: once
V: TRBV7-3
D: .
length: 15
J: TRBJ2-5
CDR3: CASSLNTNLGETQYF
DNA: TGTGCCAGCAGCCTAAATACCAACCTAGGGGAGACCCAGTACTTC

size: few
V: TRBV6-2/TRBV6-3
D: TRBD2
length: 16
J: TRBJ2-1
CDR3: CASSYPTSGFYNEQFF
DNA: TGTGCCAGCAGTTACCCGACTAGCGGGTTTTACAATGAGCAGTTCTTC

size: few
V: TRBV10-2
D: TRBD2
length: 16
J: TRBJ2-7
CDR3: CASSGRSGTSAYEQYF
DNA: TGCGCCAGCAGTGGAAGAAGCGGGACTAGCGCCTACGAGCAGTACTTC

size: .
V: TRBV5-6
D: TRBD1
length: 16
J: TRBJ1-3
CDR3: CASSSGDSLSGNTIYF
DNA: TGTGCCAGCAGCTCTGGGGACAGTCTTTCTGGAAACACCATATATTTT

size: few
V: TRBV29-1
D: .
length: 13
J: TRBJ2-2
CDR3: CSVEQGNTGELFF
DNA: TGCAGCGTTGAACAGGGTAACACCGGGGAGCTGTTTTTT

size: many
V: TRBV6-2/TRBV6-3
D: TRBD2
length: 15
J: TRBJ2-5
CDR3: CASSAPGLGGETQYF
DNA: TGTGCCAGCAGTGCCCCGGGACTAGGAGGAGAGACCCAGTACTTC

size: few
V: TRBV4-3
D: TRBD2
length: 18
J: TRBJ2-7
CDR3: CASSRRKTLAGEDYEQYF
DNA: TGCGCCAGCAGCCGACGAAAAACCCTAGCGGGAGAAGACTACGAGCAGTACTTC

size: .
V: TRBV14
D: .
length: 15
J: TRBJ2-3
CDR3: CASSQWGASTDTQYF
DNA: TGTGCCAGCAGCCAGTGGGGGGCTAGCACAGATACGCAGTATTTT

size: many
V: TRBV4-3
D: .
length: 14
J: TRBJ2-2
CDR3: CASSQGGSTGELFF
DNA: TGCGCCAGCAGCCAGGGCGGAAGCACCGGGGAGCTGTTTTTT

size: .
V: TRBV6-1
D: .
length: 13
J: TRBJ2-5
CDR3: CASIWGRAETQYF
DNA: TGTGCCAGCATTTGGGGGCGCGCGGAGACCCAGTACTTC

size: few
V: TRBV7-2
D: .
length: 15
J: TRBJ2-1
CDR3: CASRWAISSYNEQFF
DNA: TGTGCCAGTCGCTGGGCTATCAGCTCCTACAATGAGCAGTTCTTC

size: .
V: TRBV7-2
D: TRBD2
length: 15
J: TRBJ2-7
CDR3: CASSFSGTNPYEQYF
DNA: TGTGCCAGCAGCTTCAGCGGGACTAACCCCTACGAGCAGTACTTC